This record covers a single T cell receptor beta chain. This sample was taken from a study of T cell repertoires in cytomegalovirus infection. Trimming at V came to 0 bases and at J to 4 bases, leaving 5 bases not matched to a gene. The CDR3 is 15 amino acids. Germline V CDR1 and CDR2: SNHLY, FYNNEI. MiXCR was run by TCRdb on the reads, yielding one entry per CDR3 protein. The data contain about 310,000 distinct CDR3 sequences, 15% to 20% of them seen just once; the ten biggest clones take up 12%. The TCR originated in a human donor in good health (CMV status not recorded). Some clones in this sample may be carry-over from other donors' samples. The sequenced sample was PBMCs. The gene calls are TRBV2 and TRBJ1-2, with TRBD1 identical over 7 bases. CDR3 protein: CASSEAVHRGYGYTF. The CDR3 DNA follows: TGTGCCAGCAGTGAAGCGGTACACAGGGGCTATGGCTACACCTTC.